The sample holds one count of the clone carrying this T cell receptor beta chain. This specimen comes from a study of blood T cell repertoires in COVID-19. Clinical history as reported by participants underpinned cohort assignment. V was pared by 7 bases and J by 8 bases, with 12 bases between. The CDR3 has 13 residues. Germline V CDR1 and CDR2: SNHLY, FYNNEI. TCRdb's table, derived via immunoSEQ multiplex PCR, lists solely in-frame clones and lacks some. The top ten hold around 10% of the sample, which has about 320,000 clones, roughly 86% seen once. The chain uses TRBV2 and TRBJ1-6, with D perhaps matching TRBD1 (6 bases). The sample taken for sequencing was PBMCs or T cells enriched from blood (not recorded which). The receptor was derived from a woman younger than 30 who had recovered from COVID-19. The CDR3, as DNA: TGTGCCAGCACACAGGGATCCGATTCACCCCTCCACTTT. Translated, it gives CASTQGSDSPLHF. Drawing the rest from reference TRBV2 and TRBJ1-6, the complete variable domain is EPEVTQTPSHQVTQMGQEVILRCVPISNHLYFYWYRQILGQKVEFLVSFYNNEISEKSEIFDDQFSVERPDGSNFTLKIRSTKLEDSAMYFCASTQGSDSPLHFGNGTRLTVT.